The sequence of this T cell receptor beta chain was determined in a study of blood T cell repertoires in COVID-19. Study-level background: In each case, the material was cDNA or gDNA derived from T cells, B-cell-depleted T cells, or PBMCs.

V dropped 5 bases and J dropped 7 bases, with 11 bases sitting between them. CDR1 is MNHEY, CDR2 SVGAGI, per germline. CDR3 length: 12 amino acids. This clone was detected only a few times. In the source study's methods: Quantification of nucleated cells was approximated via reference gene primer amplification. The assay was immunoSEQ multiplex PCR, and TCRdb's table has in-frame clones only and misses some. The V and J calls and the clone size are those of that table, but D and trimming were determined from the DNA. The sample lists around 80,000 clones, over 65% occurring once. Sequenced sample: peripheral blood. The clonotype comes from a man aged 50-59 years with active or convalescent COVID-19. V gene TRBV6-5 combines with J gene TRBJ1-2, with no clear D. CDR3 nucleotides: TGTGCCAGCAGTCCTCCGAGAGGTGGCTACACCTTC. It specifies CASSPPRGGYTF.